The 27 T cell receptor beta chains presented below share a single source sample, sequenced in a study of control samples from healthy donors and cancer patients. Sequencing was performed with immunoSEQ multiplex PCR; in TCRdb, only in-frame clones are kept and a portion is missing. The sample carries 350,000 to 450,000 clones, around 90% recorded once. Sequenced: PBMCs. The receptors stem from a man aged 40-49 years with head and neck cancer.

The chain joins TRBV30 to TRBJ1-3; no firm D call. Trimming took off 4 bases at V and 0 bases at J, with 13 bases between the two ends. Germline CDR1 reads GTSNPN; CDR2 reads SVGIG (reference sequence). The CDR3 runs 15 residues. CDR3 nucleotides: TGTGCCTGGACCACCGGGCGGACCTCTGGAAACACCATATATTTT. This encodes CAWTTGRTSGNTIYF.

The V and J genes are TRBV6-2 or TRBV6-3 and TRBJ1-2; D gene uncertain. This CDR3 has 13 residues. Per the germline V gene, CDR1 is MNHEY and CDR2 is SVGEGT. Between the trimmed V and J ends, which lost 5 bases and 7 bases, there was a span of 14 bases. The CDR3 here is CASSDGDNRGYTF. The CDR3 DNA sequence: TGTGCCAGCAGTGACGGCGACAATCGTGGCTACACCTTC.

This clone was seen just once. CDR3 DNA sequence: TGTGCCAGTTGGGGGAATTGGCCTGGGGCCAACGTCCTGACTTTC. The encoded protein is CASWGNWPGANVLTF. V gene TRBV19 combines with J gene TRBJ2-6, with D perhaps assigned TRBD1 or TRBD2 (5 bases each). Trimming pared 8 bases from V and 2 bases from J, leaving 13 bases between. The CDR3 is 15 residues long. Germline CDR1 reads LNHDA; CDR2 reads SQIVND (reference sequence).

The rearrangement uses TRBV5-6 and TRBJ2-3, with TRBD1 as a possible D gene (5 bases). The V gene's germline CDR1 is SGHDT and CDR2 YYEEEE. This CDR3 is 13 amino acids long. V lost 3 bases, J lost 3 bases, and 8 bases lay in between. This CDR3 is CASSSQGTDTQYF. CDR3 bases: TGTGCCAGCAGCTCCCAGGGAACAGATACGCAGTATTTT.

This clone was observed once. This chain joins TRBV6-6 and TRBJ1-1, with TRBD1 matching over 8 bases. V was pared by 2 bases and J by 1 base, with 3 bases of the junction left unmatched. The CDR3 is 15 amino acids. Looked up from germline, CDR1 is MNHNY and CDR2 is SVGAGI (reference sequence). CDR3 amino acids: CASSYGGQGNTEAFF. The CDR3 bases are TGTGCCAGCAGTTACGGAGGACAGGGGAACACTGAAGCTTTCTTT.

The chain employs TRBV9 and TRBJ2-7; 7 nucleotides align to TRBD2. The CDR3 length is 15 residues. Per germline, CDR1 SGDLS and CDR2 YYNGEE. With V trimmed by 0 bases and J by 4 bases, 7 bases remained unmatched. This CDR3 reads CASSVGASGLYEQYF. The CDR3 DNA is TGTGCCAGCAGCGTAGGTGCTAGCGGTCTTTACGAGCAGTACTTC.

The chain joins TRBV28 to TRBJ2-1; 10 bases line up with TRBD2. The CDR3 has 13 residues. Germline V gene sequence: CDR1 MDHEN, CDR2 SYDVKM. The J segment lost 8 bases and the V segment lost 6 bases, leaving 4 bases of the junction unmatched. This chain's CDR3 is CASRRSGRDEQFF. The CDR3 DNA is TGTGCCAGCAGGAGGAGCGGGAGGGATGAGCAGTTCTTC.

This chain's CDR3 is CASSLEAGGFGEQFF. CDR3 nucleotide sequence: TGTGCCAGCTCCTTAGAGGCAGGGGGTTTCGGTGAGCAGTTCTTC. This chain uses TRBV6-5 with TRBJ2-1, with 7 positions matching TRBD1. The CDR3 is 15 amino acids. Germline V CDR1 and CDR2: MNHEY, SVGAGI. J gave up 9 bases and V 8 bases, and 16 bases lay outside the gene matches.

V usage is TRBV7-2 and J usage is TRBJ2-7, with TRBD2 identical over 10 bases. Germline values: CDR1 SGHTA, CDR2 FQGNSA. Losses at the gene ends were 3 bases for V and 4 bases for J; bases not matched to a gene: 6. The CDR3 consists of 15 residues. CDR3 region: CASSFRTSGPYEQYF. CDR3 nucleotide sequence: TGTGCCAGCAGCTTCCGGACTAGCGGCCCATACGAGCAGTACTTC.

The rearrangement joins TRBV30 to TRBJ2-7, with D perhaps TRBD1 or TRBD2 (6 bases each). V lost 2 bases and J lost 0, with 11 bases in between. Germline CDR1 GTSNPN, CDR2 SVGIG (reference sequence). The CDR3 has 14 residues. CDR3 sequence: CAWSLEGDSYEQYF. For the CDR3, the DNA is TGTGCCTGGAGTCTGGAGGGGGACTCCTACGAGCAGTACTTC. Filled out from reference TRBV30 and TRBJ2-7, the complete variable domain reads SQTIHQWPATLVQPVGSPLSLECTVEGTSNPNLYWYRQAAGRGLQLLFYSVGIGQISSEVPQNLSASRPQDRQFILSSKKLLLSDSGFYLCAWSLEGDSYEQYFGPGTRLTVT.

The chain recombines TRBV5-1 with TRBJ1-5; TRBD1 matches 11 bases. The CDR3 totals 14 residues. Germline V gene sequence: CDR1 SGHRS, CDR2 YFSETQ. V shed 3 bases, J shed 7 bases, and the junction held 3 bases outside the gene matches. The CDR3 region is CASSWTGGDQPQHF. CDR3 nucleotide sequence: TGCGCCAGCAGCTGGACAGGGGGCGACCAGCCCCAGCATTTT.

The CDR3 region has the DNA TGTGCCAGTAGCTATCGACAGGCAACTAATGAAAAACTGTTTTTT. Its translation: CASSYRQATNEKLFF. This chain links TRBV19 with TRBJ1-4; D might be TRBD1 (6 bases). Germline V gene lookup returns CDR1 LNHDA and CDR2 SQIVND (reference sequence). This CDR3 has 15 residues. Between the trimmed V and J ends, which lost 6 bases and 0 bases, there was a span of 11 bases.

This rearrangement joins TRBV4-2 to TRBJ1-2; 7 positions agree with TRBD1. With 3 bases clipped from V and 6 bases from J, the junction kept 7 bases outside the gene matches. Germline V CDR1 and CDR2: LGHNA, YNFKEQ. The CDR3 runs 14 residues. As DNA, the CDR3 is TGTGCCAGCAGCCAGGGACAGTTCGGTGATGGCTACACCTTC. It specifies CASSQGQFGDGYTF.

CDR3 loop: CATSDPGTGTDTQYF. The CDR3, as DNA: TGTGCCACCAGTGACCCCGGGACAGGAACAGATACGCAGTATTTT. This sequence joins TRBV24-1 and TRBJ2-3, with 8 bases that match TRBD1. The V and J ends lost 4 bases and 3 bases, in that order; junction bases with no gene match: 5. From germline, CDR1 is KGHDR and CDR2 SFDVKD. There are 15 residues in the CDR3.

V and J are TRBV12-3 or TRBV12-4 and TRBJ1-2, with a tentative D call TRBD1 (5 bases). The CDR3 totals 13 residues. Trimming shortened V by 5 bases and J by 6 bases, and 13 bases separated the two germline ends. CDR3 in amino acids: CASSVRGEDGYTF. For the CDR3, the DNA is TGTGCCAGCAGTGTCCGGGGGGAGGATGGCTACACCTTC.

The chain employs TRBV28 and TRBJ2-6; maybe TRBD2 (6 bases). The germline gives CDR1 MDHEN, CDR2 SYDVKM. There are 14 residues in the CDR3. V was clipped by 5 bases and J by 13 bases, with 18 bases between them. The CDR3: CASSPGGPPGVLTF. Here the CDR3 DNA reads TGTGCCAGCAGTCCCGGGGGACCGCCGGGGGTCCTGACTTTC.

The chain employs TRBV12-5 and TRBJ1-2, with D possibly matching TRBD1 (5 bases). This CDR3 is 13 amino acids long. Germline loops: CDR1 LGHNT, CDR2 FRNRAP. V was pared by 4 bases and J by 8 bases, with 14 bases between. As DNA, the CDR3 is TGTGCTAGTGGTTCCTGGGGGGTTTTAGGCTACACCTTC. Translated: CASGSWGVLGYTF.

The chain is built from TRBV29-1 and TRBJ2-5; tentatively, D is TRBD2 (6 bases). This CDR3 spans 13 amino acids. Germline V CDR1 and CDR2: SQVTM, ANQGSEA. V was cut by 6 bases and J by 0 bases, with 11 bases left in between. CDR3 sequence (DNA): TGCAGCGTGGCACTAGCTGACCAAGAGACCCAGTACTTC. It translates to CSVALADQETQYF.

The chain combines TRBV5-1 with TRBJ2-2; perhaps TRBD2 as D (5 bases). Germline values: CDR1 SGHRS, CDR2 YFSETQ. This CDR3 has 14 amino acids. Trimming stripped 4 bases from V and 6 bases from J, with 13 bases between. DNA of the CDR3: TGCGCCAGCAGCGTCGAAACTAGTGCCGGGGAGCTGTTTTTT. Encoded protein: CASSVETSAGELFF. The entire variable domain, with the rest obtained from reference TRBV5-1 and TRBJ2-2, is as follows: KAGVTQTPRYLIKTRGQQVTLSCSPISGHRSVSWYQQTPGQGLQFLFEYFSETQRNKGNFPGRFSGRQFSNSRSEMNVSTLELGDSALYLCASSVETSAGELFFGEGSRLTVL.

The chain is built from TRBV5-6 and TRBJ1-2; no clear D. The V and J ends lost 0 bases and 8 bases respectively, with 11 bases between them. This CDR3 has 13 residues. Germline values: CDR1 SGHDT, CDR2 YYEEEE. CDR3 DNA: TGTGCCAGCAGCTTGGTACAGCATGGAGGCTACACCTTC. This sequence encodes CASSLVQHGGYTF. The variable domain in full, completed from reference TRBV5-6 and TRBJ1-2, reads DAGVTQSPTHLIKTRGQQVTLRCSPKSGHDTVSWYQQALGQGPQFIFQYYEEEERQRGNFPDRFSGHQFPNYSSELNVNALLLGDSALYLCASSLVQHGGYTFGSGTRLTVV.

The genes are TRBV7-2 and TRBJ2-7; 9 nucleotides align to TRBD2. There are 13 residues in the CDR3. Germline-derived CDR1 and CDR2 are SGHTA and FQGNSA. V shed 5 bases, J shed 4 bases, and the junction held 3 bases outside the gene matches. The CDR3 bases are TGTGCCAGCAGCCGCGGGGGGGCTTACGAGCAGTACTTC. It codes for CASSRGGAYEQYF.

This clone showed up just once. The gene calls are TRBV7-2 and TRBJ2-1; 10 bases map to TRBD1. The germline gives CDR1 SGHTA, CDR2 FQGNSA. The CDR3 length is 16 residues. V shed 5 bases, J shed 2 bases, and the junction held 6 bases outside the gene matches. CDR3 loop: CASSPRQGAAYNEQFF. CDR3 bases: TGTGCCAGCAGCCCGCGACAGGGGGCCGCCTACAATGAGCAGTTCTTC.

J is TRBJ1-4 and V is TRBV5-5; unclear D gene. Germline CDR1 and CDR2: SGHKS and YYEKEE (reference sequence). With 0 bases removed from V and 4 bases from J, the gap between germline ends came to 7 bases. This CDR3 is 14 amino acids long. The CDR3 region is CASSLATSNEKLFF. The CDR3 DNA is TGTGCCAGCAGCTTGGCAACGAGTAATGAAAAACTGTTTTTT.

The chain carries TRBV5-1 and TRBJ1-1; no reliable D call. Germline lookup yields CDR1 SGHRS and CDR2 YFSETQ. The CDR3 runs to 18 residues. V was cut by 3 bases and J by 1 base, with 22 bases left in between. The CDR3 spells CASSSTGKDFPPNTEAFF. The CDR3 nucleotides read TGCGCCAGCAGCTCTACCGGAAAGGACTTCCCCCCGAACACTGAAGCTTTCTTT. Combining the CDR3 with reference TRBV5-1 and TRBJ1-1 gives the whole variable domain KAGVTQTPRYLIKTRGQQVTLSCSPISGHRSVSWYQQTPGQGLQFLFEYFSETQRNKGNFPGRFSGRQFSNSRSEMNVSTLELGDSALYLCASSSTGKDFPPNTEAFFGQGTRLTVV.

The CDR3 reads CASSQTTDEQYF. In DNA, the CDR3 is TGTGCCAGCAGCCAGACGACCGACGAGCAGTACTTC. This rearrangement joins TRBV3-1 (or the pseudogene TRBV3-2) to TRBJ2-7; D gene unclear. With 3 bases removed from V and 5 bases from J, the gap between germline ends came to 8 bases. The CDR3 has 12 residues. Germline assignment: CDR1 LGHDT and CDR2 YNNKEL (reference sequence).

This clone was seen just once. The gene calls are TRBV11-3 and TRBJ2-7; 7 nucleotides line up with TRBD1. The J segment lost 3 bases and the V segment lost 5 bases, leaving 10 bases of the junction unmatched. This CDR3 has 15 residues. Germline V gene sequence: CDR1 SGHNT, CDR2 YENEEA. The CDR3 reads CASSPQGDGYYEQYF. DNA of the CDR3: TGTGCCAGCAGCCCCCAGGGGGACGGCTACTACGAGCAGTACTTC. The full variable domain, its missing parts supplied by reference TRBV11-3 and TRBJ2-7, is EAGVVQSPRYKIIEKKQPVAFWCNPISGHNTLYWYLQNLGQGPELLIRYENEEAVDDSQLPKDRFSAERLKGVDSTLKIQPAELGDSAVYLCASSPQGDGYYEQYFGPGTRLTVT.

CDR3 residues: CASKEGNREKLFF. CDR3 nucleotide sequence: TGTGCCAGCAAAGAGGGTAATAGGGAAAAACTGTTTTTT. The genes are TRBV7-9 and TRBJ1-4, with D unclear. Germline values: CDR1 SEHNR, CDR2 FQNEAQ (reference sequence). Trimming removed 7 bases from V and 8 bases from J, with 14 bases in between. This CDR3 has 13 residues.